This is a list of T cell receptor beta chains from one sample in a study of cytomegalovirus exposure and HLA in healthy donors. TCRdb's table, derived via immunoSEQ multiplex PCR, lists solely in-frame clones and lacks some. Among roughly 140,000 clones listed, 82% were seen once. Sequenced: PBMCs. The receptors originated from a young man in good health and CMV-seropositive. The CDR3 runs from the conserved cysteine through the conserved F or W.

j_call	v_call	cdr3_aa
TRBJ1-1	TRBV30	CAHAYTGNTEAFF
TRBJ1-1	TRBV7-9	CASSWPVNLYTEAFF
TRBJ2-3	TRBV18	CASSPPLPRTDTQYF
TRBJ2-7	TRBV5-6	CASSVEGRGGRYEQYF
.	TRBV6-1	CATKTESHEQYF
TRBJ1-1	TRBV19	CASSYEGRAGTEAFF
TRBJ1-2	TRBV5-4	CASTPDGRGHGYTF
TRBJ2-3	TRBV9	CASNLGEGWDTQYF
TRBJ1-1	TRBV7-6	CASSAGKNTEAFF
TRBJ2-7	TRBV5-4	CASSSGTGIHEQYF
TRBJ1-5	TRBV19	CASSISGTSSAGNQPQHF
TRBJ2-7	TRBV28	CASCSRQGLHEQYF
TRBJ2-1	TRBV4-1	CASSHPRTSGRGLVEQFF
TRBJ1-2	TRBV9	CASGVGFGTDYGYTF
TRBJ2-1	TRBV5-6	CASSYYSGDYNEQFF
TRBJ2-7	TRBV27	CASSPRGEALSYEQYF
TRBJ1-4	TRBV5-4	CASSSYLRQGGGEKLFF
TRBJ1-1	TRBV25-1	CASSELSGNTEAFF
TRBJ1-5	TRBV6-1	CASSGDRSNQPQHF
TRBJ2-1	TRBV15	CATRSTVTDNEQFF
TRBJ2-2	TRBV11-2	CASSLGTGFTGELFF
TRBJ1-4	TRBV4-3	CASSGSRQGYEKLFF
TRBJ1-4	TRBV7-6	CASSPLPPGTGSNEKLFF
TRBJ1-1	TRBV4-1	CASSLSRTQNTEAFF
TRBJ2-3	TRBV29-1	CSVLRGALYF
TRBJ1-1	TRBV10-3	CAIGDADRANTEAFF
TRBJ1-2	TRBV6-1	CASSLYGYGYTF
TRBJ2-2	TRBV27	CASSVELGTANTGELFF
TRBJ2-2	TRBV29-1	CSVVKGDTGELFF
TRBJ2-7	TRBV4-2	CASSQGTLNYEQYF